Listed below are T cell receptor beta chains from one sample, sequenced in a study of T cells after yellow fever vaccination. TCRdb re-derived calls from the 5' RACE reads in MiXCR, one entry per CDR3 protein. Among some 300,000 distinct CDR3 sequences, around 4% were seen once, and the ten largest hold around a quarter. Specimen: PBMCs, collected on the day of the yellow fever booster vaccination. Receptor source: a man aged 18 to 35 who received the YFV17D yellow fever vaccine. Each CDR3 is given with its conserved first and last residue. A D gene is named only where the DNA matches it firmly. Clone size, where shown, is once, few, many, or a class for clones that have expanded.

cdr3_nt cdr3_aa j_call v_call clone_size d_call
TGTGCCAGCAGCTCCTCAGGGAGTGAAAAACTGTTTTTT CASSSSGSEKLFF TRBJ1-4 TRBV7-9 many .
TGTGCCAGCAGGGGTCCGGGACAGGGGGAGTGGACAGATACGCAGTATTTT CASRGPGQGEWTDTQYF TRBJ2-3 TRBV7-9 . TRBD1
TGTGCCACCAGCAGAGACAGGGGGAACGGGGAGCTGTTTTTT CATSRDRGNGELFF TRBJ2-2 TRBV15 . TRBD1
TGCAGCGTTGAAAAGGGAGGCGACTACGAGCAGTACTTC CSVEKGGDYEQYF TRBJ2-7 TRBV29-1 few .
TGTGCCAGCAGCTTAGCGGAGGGGCCACACAATGAGCAGTTCTTC CASSLAEGPHNEQFF TRBJ2-1 TRBV7-8 many .
TGTGCCAGCAGTTATGGGAGCTCTGGGGCCAACGTCCTGACTTTC CASSYGSSGANVLTF TRBJ2-6 TRBV6-6 many .
TGTGCCAGCAGCCAAGACAGGGGAGAGACCCAGTACTTC CASSQDRGETQYF TRBJ2-5 TRBV3-1 many .
TGCGCCAGCAGCTCCCAACTAGCGGGGGGCACAGATACGCAGTATTTT CASSSQLAGGTDTQYF TRBJ2-3 TRBV5-1 many TRBD2
TGTGCCAGCAGTAGATGGGGCAGGGACAATGAGCAGTTCTTC CASSRWGRDNEQFF TRBJ2-1 TRBV6-2/TRBV6-3 few .
TGTGCCAGCAGCCCGACCCGCCGGGGCGACACCGGGGAGCTGTTTTTT CASSPTRRGDTGELFF TRBJ2-2 TRBV11-3 few .
TGTGCCAGCAGTTCGGGGACAGGGCGAGAAAAACTGTTTTTT CASSSGTGREKLFF TRBJ1-4 TRBV6-2/TRBV6-3 few TRBD1
TGCAGTGCTAGAGATACCATTAGCGGGGCTTCCTACAATGAGCAGTTCTTC CSARDTISGASYNEQFF TRBJ2-1 TRBV20-1 . TRBD2
TGCAGTGCAAAGATCGGGGCAGGGGGATACTCACCCCTCCACTTT CSAKIGAGGYSPLHF TRBJ1-6 TRBV20-1 . TRBD1
TGTGCCAGCAGTTTTCCCGCGGCCGTTTTGCTGTACTTC CASSFPAAVLLYF TRBJ2-5 TRBV7-2 few .
TGTGCCAGCAGTGCTAAGAGGGGGACAGAATACAATGAGCAGTTCTTC CASSAKRGTEYNEQFF TRBJ2-1 TRBV6-4 . TRBD1
TGTGCCAGCAGTTTAGACCGGGTGTCACCCCTCCACTTT CASSLDRVSPLHF TRBJ1-6 TRBV12-3/TRBV12-4 . .
TGCAGTGCCCCAGGGCGGAGTGGCGAGACCCAGTACTTC CSAPGRSGETQYF TRBJ2-5 TRBV20-1 . .
TGCGCCAGCAGCCCGTGGGGGGCAGATACGCAGTATTTT CASSPWGADTQYF TRBJ2-3 TRBV5-1 few .
TGCGCCAGCAGCTTGGCAGCGACTAGCGGCGAGCACAGAGAGACCCAGTACTTC CASSLAATSGEHRETQYF TRBJ2-5 TRBV5-1 . TRBD2
TGTGCCAGTAGGCGGGACAGGGGGACGGATACGCAGTATTTT CASRRDRGTDTQYF TRBJ2-3 TRBV19 few TRBD1
TGTGCCAGCAGTCCCCTGGTCTTGGGCGAGCAGTACTTC CASSPLVLGEQYF TRBJ2-7 TRBV6-5 many .
TGTGCCAGCAGTTACACTTTCCTTCGGACAGGTAGCACCGGGGAGCTGTTTTTT CASSYTFLRTGSTGELFF TRBJ2-2 TRBV7-2 many TRBD1
TGTGCCAGCAGTCGGGGTGCGAGTGCTTCGAACACTGAAGCTTTCTTT CASSRGASASNTEAFF TRBJ1-1 TRBV7-2 many .
TGTGCCAGCAGCCAGACGTACTCACCTTCTACCGGGGAGCTGTTTTTT CASSQTYSPSTGELFF TRBJ2-2 TRBV7-3 many .
TGTGCCATCAGTGCTTTACCAGGGGGCGCTGAAGCTTTCTTT CAISALPGGAEAFF TRBJ1-1 TRBV10-3 many TRBD1
TGCAGTGCACCGGACAGTCAACCCCGCTACACCTTC CSAPDSQPRYTF TRBJ1-2 TRBV20-1 . .
TGTGCCAGCAGTTACATAACAGGGCGTAATTCACCCCTCCACTTT CASSYITGRNSPLHF TRBJ1-6 TRBV6-5 few .
TGTGCCTCTTCAGTTGGGTCCTACCATGAGACCCAGTACTTC CASSVGSYHETQYF TRBJ2-5 TRBV28 . .
TGTGCCAGCAGCCGGGCTCTCGGACAGGCCGGAGGGATTTCACCCCTCCACTTT CASSRALGQAGGISPLHF TRBJ1-6 TRBV6-5 . TRBD1
TGTGCCAGCAGCTTAATGGGGGGCCTAAAAGAGACCCAGTACTTC CASSLMGGLKETQYF TRBJ2-5 TRBV7-2 . .
TGTGCCAGCAGCTCCCGGGGGACAGGGGGGAATGAGCAGTTCTTC CASSSRGTGGNEQFF TRBJ2-1 TRBV7-2 many TRBD1
TGTGCCAGCAGTACACTTGGATCTGGGGCCAACGTCCTGACTTTC CASSTLGSGANVLTF TRBJ2-6 TRBV6-5 few .
TGTGCCAGCAGATCACCCCCTGGTAGCACAGATACGCAGTATTTT CASRSPPGSTDTQYF TRBJ2-3 TRBV9 many .
TGTGCCAGCAGCTCTTCTGACAGGGCGAACACTGAAGCTTTCTTT CASSSSDRANTEAFF TRBJ1-1 TRBV11-2 few TRBD1
TGTGCCAGCAGCTTCGGACCAGACAGGGTTGAAGCTTTCTTT CASSFGPDRVEAFF TRBJ1-1 TRBV7-9 many TRBD1